This entry describes one T cell receptor (beta chain). Antigen unknown. A sample-barcoded 5' primer and a J-beta primer mix were used in a second PCR of about 7 to 11 cycles. All samples yielded 2.5 million or more CDR3-containing paired-end reads. MiXCR, applied by TCRdb to the 5' RACE reads, yields one record per CDR3 protein. The profile shows fewer than 700,000 distinct CDR3 sequences, 40% to 55% of them singletons. This record comes from a study of blood T cells in healthy people across ages. Findings and limits, study-wide: There were more naive CD4+ cells and higher diversity in long-lived donors than in aged donors. Getting older went along with TCR beta diversity per million T cells dropping roughly linearly.

Donors ranged from about 6 to 95 years old and were healthy Caucasians in Russia. The sample comprised blood. This TCR was sampled from a man older than 75 in good health.

CDR3 DNA sequence: TGTGCCAGCAGCCAAGTGGGGGGGCTTAGGGATACGCAGTATTTT. It is translated as CASSQVGGLRDTQYF. The chain uses TRBV4-2 and TRBJ2-3, with D possibly TRBD2 on 7 matching bases. The germline V and J ends were trimmed by 1 base and 6 bases, with 14 bases remaining between them. Germline loops: CDR1 LGHNA, CDR2 YNFKEQ. CDR3 length equals 15 residues.